This T cell receptor beta chain is from a study of shared clonotypes between healthy human individuals. In the study overall: Each donor had three CD4 naive, three CD4 memory, two CD8 naive and one CD8 memory plate.

A note on this clone: Its cognate antigen is unknown.

V was pared by 8 bases and J by 5 bases, with 15 bases between. The CDR3 is 14 residues long. CDR1 is SGHVS, CDR2 FQNEAQ, per germline. Genomic DNA belonging to each subset was distributed in equal measure over several immunoSEQ plates. Assay used: immunoSEQ multiplex PCR; TCRdb lists only in-frame clones, some missing. The table includes around 1.9 million clones, about 92% detected once. Naive CD8 populations comprised CD45RO-negative cells positively selected for CCR7, excluding terminally differentiated effector memory CD45RA+ cells. All donors were healthy HIV-negative adults lacking recent acute infections or vaccinations. Study outcomes and limitations: Exclusively blood specimens were collected; tissue repertoires likely differ.

The chain recombines TRBV7-8 with TRBJ1-4, with a possible D match to TRBD1 (5 bases). The TCR sequence derives from a young man in good health. Some clones in this sample may be carry-over from other donors' samples. Sequencing used naive CD8+ T cells from PBMCs. The CDR3 loop reads CASREGRTNEKLFF. DNA for the CDR3: TGTGCCAGCCGAGAGGGGCGGACCAATGAAAAACTGTTTTTT.